Below are 11 T cell receptor beta chains sequenced from a single sample in a study of T cell changes during pregnancy in multiple sclerosis. TCRdb's copy holds only in-frame clones and misses some; the assay was immunoSEQ multiplex PCR. Here the sample spans approximately 27,000 clones, over 85% being singletons. The sequenced sample was CD4+ T cells from peripheral blood mononuclear cells, obtained in the first trimester of pregnancy. Receptors were obtained from a female donor with multiple sclerosis, enrolled in a pregnancy study.

The chain links TRBV10-3 to TRBJ1-1; possibly TRBD1 for D (5 bases). Germline loops: CDR1 ENHRY, CDR2 SYGVKD. The CDR3 is 13 amino acids. Trimming removed 7 bases from V and 1 base from J, with 10 bases in between. The CDR3 DNA is TGTGCCATCATGGGGGGGAGGAACACTGAAGCTTTCTTT. This sequence encodes CAIMGGRNTEAFF.

This clone was recorded once. The J gene is TRBJ1-4, the V gene TRBV5-1; weak D call: TRBD1 (6 bases). Germline V lookup: CDR1 SGHRS, CDR2 YFSETQ. This CDR3 comprises 14 residues. V was cut by 4 bases and J by 6 bases, with 13 bases left in between. The CDR3 sequence is CASSRRGADEKLFF. In DNA form, the CDR3 reads TGCGCCAGCAGCCGACGGGGGGCTGATGAAAAACTGTTTTTT.

The chain carries TRBV6-5 and TRBJ2-7; 10 positions match TRBD1. V was clipped by 7 bases and J by 5 bases; unmatched bases: 5. Germline CDR1 and CDR2: MNHEY and SVGAGI. The CDR3 consists of 13 residues. CDR3 bases: TGTGCCAGCAATCTGGACAGGGGGAACGAGCAGTACTTC. Its translation: CASNLDRGNEQYF.

This chain connects TRBV2 to TRBJ1-3, with 8 bases aligning to TRBD1. The germline CDR1 and CDR2 sequences are SNHLY and FYNNEI. The ends lost 6 bases at V and 0 bases at J; junction bases unmatched: 1. The CDR3 length is 14 residues. Here the CDR3 reads CASRGQVSGNTIYF. The CDR3 bases are TGTGCCAGCAGGGGACAGGTCTCTGGAAACACCATATATTTT.

The chain couples TRBV29-1 to TRBJ2-7, with D perhaps matching TRBD1 (6 bases). CDR3 length equals 13 residues. V was trimmed by 4 bases and J by 2 bases, leaving 12 bases between them. Germline V gene sequence: CDR1 SQVTM, CDR2 ANQGSEA. The CDR3 protein is CSVAGTLTYEQYF. CDR3 bases: TGCAGCGTTGCCGGGACACTTACCTACGAGCAGTACTTC.

This rearrangement joins TRBV27 to TRBJ1-1; possibly TRBD1 for D (6 bases). From germline, CDR1 is MNHEY and CDR2 SMNVEV (reference sequence). The CDR3 has 15 residues. V lost 3 bases, J lost 1 base, and 12 bases lay in between. In DNA, the CDR3 is TGTGCCAGCAGTTTTTTGGGGGCAGGGAACACTGAAGCTTTCTTT. Translation gives CASSFLGAGNTEAFF.

The chain uses TRBV5-4 and TRBJ1-1; TRBD1 matches at 11 bases. With 4 bases clipped from V and 0 bases from J, the junction kept 8 bases outside the gene matches. Germline CDR1 is SGHNT and CDR2 is YYREEE (reference sequence). This CDR3 spans 17 amino acids. DNA for the CDR3: TGTGCCAGCAGCACCGGACAGGGGGCGGGAATGAACACTGAAGCTTTCTTT. Its translation is CASSTGQGAGMNTEAFF.

The chain employs TRBV18 and TRBJ2-5, with no clear D. In germline, CDR1 is KGHSH, CDR2 LQKENI. The CDR3 runs to 13 residues. Trimming removed 5 bases at V and 5 bases at J, with 12 bases between. The CDR3 protein is CASSASRSETQYF. The CDR3 DNA reads TGTGCCAGCTCAGCTAGTCGATCGGAGACCCAGTACTTC.

This rearrangement joins TRBV6-1 to TRBJ2-2; TRBD1 agrees at 9 bases. V was pared by 5 bases and J by 1 base, with 2 bases of the junction left unmatched. The CDR3 is 15 residues long. Germline V gene sequence: CDR1 MNHNS, CDR2 SASEGT. The chain's CDR3 is CASSRDRVNTGELFF. The CDR3 bases are TGTGCCAGCAGTCGGGACAGGGTGAACACCGGGGAGCTGTTTTTT.

This clone has only one observation. The chain couples TRBV4-2 to TRBJ2-5; 8 bases are a match to TRBD2. V gave up 1 base and J gave up 2 bases; unmatched junction bases: 6. The CDR3 is 16 residues long. The V gene's germline CDR1 is LGHNA and CDR2 YNFKEQ. The DNA of the CDR3 is TGTGCCAGCAGCCAAGTAAGAGCGGGGGCACAAGAGACCCAGTACTTC. The encoded protein is CASSQVRAGAQETQYF.

The V gene is TRBV11-3, the J gene TRBJ2-3, with 11 bases identical to TRBD1. CDR1 is SGHNT, CDR2 YENEEA, per germline. CDR3 size: 15 residues. The V and J ends lost 2 bases and 4 bases, in that order; junction bases with no gene match: 2. The CDR3, as DNA: TGTGCCAGCAGCTTACGGACAGGGGGCCCAGATACGCAGTATTTT. The encoded protein is CASSLRTGGPDTQYF.